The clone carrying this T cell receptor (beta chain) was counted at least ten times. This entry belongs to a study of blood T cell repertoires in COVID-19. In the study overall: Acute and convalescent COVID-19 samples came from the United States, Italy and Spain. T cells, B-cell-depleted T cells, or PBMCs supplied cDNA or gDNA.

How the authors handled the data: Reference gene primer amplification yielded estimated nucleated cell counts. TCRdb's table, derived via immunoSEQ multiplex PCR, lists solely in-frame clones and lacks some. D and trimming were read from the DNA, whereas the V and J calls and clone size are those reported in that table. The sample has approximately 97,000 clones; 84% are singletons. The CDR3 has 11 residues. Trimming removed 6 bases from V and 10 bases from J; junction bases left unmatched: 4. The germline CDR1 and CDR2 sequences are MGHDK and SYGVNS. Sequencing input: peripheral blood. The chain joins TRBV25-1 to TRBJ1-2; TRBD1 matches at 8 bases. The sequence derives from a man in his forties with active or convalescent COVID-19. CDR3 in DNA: TGTGCCAGCAGAGACAGGGGCCCCTACACCTTC. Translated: CASRDRGPYTF.